This entry lists 10 T cell receptor beta chains sequenced from one sample in a study of CD8 T cells in Susac syndrome (dated by TCRdb to the late 2010s). The library was produced with the immunoSEQ multiplex PCR assay. RNA was extracted with the RNeasy kit and about 0.5 to 1 ug was reverse transcribed using random hexamers. TCRdb redid the processing of the public reads, applying fastp at Q25 and MiXCR, and retained in-frame beta chains. All rows with the same CDR3 protein become a single entry with the most common DNA and genes. The sample table shows 100,000 to 150,000 distinct CDR3 sequences, and around 95% are seen once. 0.2% to 0.25% of the sample rests with the top ten. Material for sequencing was CD8+ T cells from PBMCs. The receptor set was obtained from a human donor with Susac syndrome.

J is TRBJ1-1 and V is TRBV7-2, with D unresolved. V lost 2 bases and J 0 bases, leaving 10 bases between the germline ends. This CDR3 region has 15 residues. Germline V CDR1 and CDR2: SGHTA, FQGNSA. For the CDR3, the DNA is TGTGCCAGCAGCTTACCACACAGTATGAACACTGAAGCTTTCTTT. Translation gives CASSLPHSMNTEAFF.

The rearrangement uses TRBV6-5 and TRBJ2-1; D uncertain. The V and J ends lost 2 bases and 4 bases respectively, with 6 bases between them. The CDR3 is 13 residues long. Germline CDR1 and CDR2: MNHEY and SVGAGI. The CDR3 DNA follows: TGTGCCAGCAGTTACAGGGAATACAATGAGCAGTTCTTC. Protein sequence: CASSYREYNEQFF.

This chain links TRBV6-6 with TRBJ2-7; TRBD2 aligns across 12 bases. Germline V lookup: CDR1 MNHNY, CDR2 SVGAGI (reference sequence). The trim removed 6 bases at V and 3 bases at J, leaving 6 bases unmatched. CDR3 length: 15 residues. The CDR3 sequence is CASRKGTSGRYEQYF. As DNA, the CDR3 is TGTGCCAGCAGAAAAGGGACTAGCGGGCGCTACGAGCAGTACTTC.

This rearrangement joins TRBV5-4 to TRBJ1-2, with D perhaps TRBD1 (5 bases). The germline gives CDR1 SGHNT, CDR2 YYREEE (reference sequence). This CDR3 comprises 15 residues. V dropped 0 bases and J dropped 2 bases, with 11 bases sitting between them. Written as DNA, the CDR3 is TGTGCCAGCAGCTTGGAAGGGGCTGCCAACTATGGCTACACCTTC. It encodes CASSLEGAANYGYTF.

J is TRBJ1-2 and V is TRBV7-9; the D gene is possibly TRBD1 (5 bases). The CDR3 is 14 amino acids. Per germline, CDR1 SEHNR and CDR2 FQNEAQ (reference sequence). V was pared by 5 bases and J by 6 bases, with 16 bases between. CDR3 residues: CASSPDEGLDGYTF. CDR3 bases: TGTGCCAGCAGCCCCGACGAGGGGCTGGATGGCTACACCTTC.

The chain uses TRBV6-6 and TRBJ1-1; 7 bases are shared with TRBD1. V lost 2 bases to trimming and J lost 8 bases; unmatched junction nucleotides: 5. Germline values: CDR1 MNHNY, CDR2 SVGAGI (reference sequence). The CDR3 runs to 13 residues. This chain's CDR3 is CASSYAGTDEAFF. The CDR3 DNA is TGTGCCAGCAGTTACGCCGGGACAGACGAAGCTTTCTTT.

V usage is TRBV7-6 and J usage is TRBJ1-5; TRBD1 aligns across 9 bases. The trim removed 1 base at V and 10 bases at J, leaving 5 bases unmatched. This CDR3 is built from 14 residues. The germline V gene has CDR1 SGHVS and CDR2 FNYEAQ. The CDR3 sequence: CASSLGTGAKPQHF. For the CDR3, the DNA is TGTGCCAGCAGCTTAGGGACAGGGGCTAAACCCCAGCATTTT.

V is TRBV19 and J is TRBJ1-5, with 7 bases identical to TRBD1. Germline V gives CDR1 LNHDA, CDR2 SQIVND (reference sequence). This CDR3 has 14 amino acids. After removal of 9 bases from V and 4 bases from J, the junction contained 9 bases not matched to a gene. The CDR3 DNA sequence: TGTGCCAGCCAAATTCCGGGACAGAATCAGCCCCAGCATTTT. It yields the protein CASQIPGQNQPQHF.

The V call is TRBV3-1, the J call TRBJ2-7, with 12 bases that match TRBD2. The trim removed 4 bases at V and 2 bases at J, leaving 3 bases unmatched. This CDR3 spans 15 amino acids. Per the germline V gene, CDR1 is LGHDT and CDR2 is YNNKEL (reference sequence). CDR3 protein: CASSPLAGGAYEQYF. CDR3 DNA sequence: TGTGCCAGCAGCCCTCTAGCGGGAGGGGCCTACGAGCAGTACTTC.

The V gene is TRBV11-2, the J gene TRBJ2-5; D not certain. Deletions cut 3 bases from V and 5 bases from J, with 10 bases between. Looked up from germline, CDR1 is SGHAT and CDR2 is FQNNGV. CDR3 length: 13 amino acids. CDR3 DNA: TGTGCCAGCAGCTTTAGACCCCAGGAGACCCAGTACTTC. Translation: CASSFRPQETQYF.